This T cell receptor (beta chain) comes out of a study of cytomegalovirus exposure and HLA in healthy donors. At the level of the study: Unique TCRs from HLA-typed donors, 70 million to 85 million of them, were held in an early data release. There were fewer than 500 genotyped donors. Of these, about 81% fell in the genetic ancestry cluster associated with self-reported Caucasian donors. Study-wide results and limits: Whilst most TCR sequences proved rare, a subset of public TCRs occurred across many donors.

PCR used 60 Vbeta primers and 13 Jbeta primers. Sequencing used immunoSEQ multiplex PCR; TCRdb keeps in-frame clones, though not all of them. This sample's table has about 150,000 clones. Regarding this clone: Its specificity is unknown.

V lost 2 bases, J lost 7 bases, and 10 bases stayed unmatched. The CDR3 is made up of 16 amino acids. Germline V lookup: CDR1 SGHTA, CDR2 FQGNSA. The chain uses TRBV7-2 and TRBJ1-2; 10 nucleotides match TRBD1. The sample taken for sequencing was PBMCs. The receptor's source is a man younger than 45 in good health and CMV-seronegative. The CDR3, as DNA: TGTGCCAGCAGCTTATCCGCGGACAGGGGGGGAGGTGGCTACACCTTC. Residues: CASSLSADRGGGGYTF.